This T cell receptor beta chain was documented in a study of blood T cell repertoires in COVID-19. For the study at large: From the United States, Italy and Spain came samples of acute and convalescent COVID-19. T cells, B-cell-depleted T cells, or PBMCs provided the cDNA or gDNA that served as material.

The CDR3 is 15 residues long. V lost 4 bases and J lost 0, with 10 bases in between. Germline assignment: CDR1 LGHNA and CDR2 YNFKEQ. Original methodology: Reference gene primer amplification gave estimated nucleated cell counts. Produced via immunoSEQ multiplex PCR; TCRdb's table is partial and in-frame only. Clone size and V and J calls were adopted from that table, with D and trimming inferred from the DNA. The sample lists over 200,000 clones, 88% seen once, with 2.7% in the top ten. The clonotype was recovered from an older woman with acute or convalescent COVID-19. This sequence joins TRBV4-2 and TRBJ1-3; D gene unclear. Material: peripheral blood. The chain's CDR3 is CASSLQTSSGNTIYF. Written as DNA, the CDR3 is TGTGCCAGCAGCCTACAAACCAGCTCTGGAAACACCATATATTTT.